What follows are 28 T cell receptor beta chains derived from one specimen sequenced in a study of blood T cells in healthy people across ages (dated by TCRdb to between 2014 and 2016). The library was produced with 5' RACE. The data were produced on an Illumina HiSeq 2500. The second PCR ran for about 6 to 12 cycles and used a J-beta primer mix along with a sample-barcoded 5' primer. Clones were called with MiXCR by TCRdb after fastp trimmed the public reads at Q25, and only in-frame beta chains were retained. Identical CDR3 protein sequences are pooled into one entry, listed with their most common genes and DNA. The sample includes roughly 2 million distinct CDR3 sequences, with just under 50% observed a single time. 2.1% of the sample belongs to the ten largest clones. Material for sequencing was blood. These receptors all come from a woman aged 35 to 49 in good health.

This clonotype came up a few times. V gene TRBV4-1 combines with J gene TRBJ2-7; 10 bases line up with TRBD1. CDR3 size: 15 residues. The trim removed 2 bases at V and 5 bases at J, leaving 6 bases unmatched. Germline V lookup: CDR1 MGHRA, CDR2 YSYEKL. The CDR3 sequence is CASSQRDRGINEQYF. DNA for the CDR3: TGCGCCAGCAGCCAACGGGACAGGGGTATCAACGAGCAGTACTTC.

V usage is TRBV20-1 and J usage is TRBJ2-1, with 15 bases lining up with TRBD2. Germline V CDR1 and CDR2: DFQATT, SNEGSKA (reference sequence). V shed 3 bases and J 8 bases; nucleotides not matched to a gene: 5. The CDR3 runs to 15 residues. The CDR3 reads CSARGLAGGKDEQFF. The CDR3 bases are TGCAGTGCTAGGGGACTAGCGGGGGGCAAGGATGAGCAGTTCTTC.

V is TRBV27 and J is TRBJ1-2; the match to TRBD1 covers 8 bases. Germline V gene sequence: CDR1 MNHEY, CDR2 SMNVEV (reference sequence). V dropped 4 bases and J dropped 3; count of bases not matched to a gene: 7. The CDR3 sequence is 15 residues long. The DNA of the CDR3 is TGTGCCAGCAGTTCATGGAACAGGGGGGACTATGGCTACACCTTC. Amino acids: CASSSWNRGDYGYTF.

V gene TRBV6-2 or TRBV6-3 combines with J gene TRBJ2-1; tentative D call: TRBD2 (5 bases). V was shortened by 4 bases and J by 7 bases, with 20 bases between the two germline ends. Germline CDR1 reads MNHEY; CDR2 reads SVGEGT. The CDR3 totals 16 residues. CDR3 in amino acids: CASSSAGKGTGNEQFF. Here the CDR3 DNA reads TGTGCCAGCAGTTCCGCCGGGAAGGGTACCGGGAATGAGCAGTTCTTC.

This clonotype was detected once. The rearrangement links TRBV5-1 to TRBJ1-2, with D possibly being TRBD1 (6 bases). V was pared by 3 bases and J by 3 bases, with 18 bases between. Germline assignment: CDR1 SGHRS and CDR2 YFSETQ. The CDR3 has 16 amino acids. This CDR3 is CASSSGEGRGYYGYTF. CDR3 nucleotide sequence: TGCGCCAGCAGCTCGGGGGAAGGCAGGGGCTACTATGGCTACACCTTC.

The rearrangement joins TRBV6-5 to TRBJ2-1, with D possibly being TRBD2 (5 bases). The CDR3 length is 12 residues. The V end was cut by 7 bases, the J end by 4 bases, with 8 bases between. In germline, CDR1 is MNHEY, CDR2 SVGAGI. CDR3 sequence: CASTGWYNEQFF. CDR3 DNA sequence: TGTGCCAGCACGGGGTGGTACAATGAGCAGTTCTTC.

Only one count was recorded for this clonotype. This chain connects TRBV11-2 to TRBJ1-2; 7 bases align to TRBD1. The CDR3 runs to 17 residues. The V gene end was trimmed by 3 bases and the J gene end by 0 bases; junction bases not matched to a gene: 10. CDR1 and CDR2 (germline): SGHAT, FQNNGV. As DNA, the CDR3 is TGTGCCAGCAGCTTTGGAGGGACAGCTCAAACTAACTATGGCTACACCTTC. It yields the protein CASSFGGTAQTNYGYTF.

The rearrangement uses TRBV4-1 and TRBJ1-6; D not certain. V was cut by 0 bases and J by 13 bases, with 19 bases left in between. The CDR3 is 16 amino acids. Germline lookup yields CDR1 MGHRA and CDR2 YSYEKL. CDR3 coding DNA: TGCGCCAGCAGCCAAGATTTAAGACTGATTCTTTCCCCCCTCCACTTT. It specifies CASSQDLRLILSPLHF.

Regarding this clonotype: The junction does not match germline at one end; this may be a read error. The chain employs TRBV3-1 and TRBJ2-4, with a weak D call TRBD1 (6 bases). The CDR3 is made up of 16 amino acids. Looked up from germline, CDR1 is LGHDT and CDR2 is YNNKEL (reference sequence). The CDR3 nucleotides read TGTGCCAGCAGCAAAAGACAGGAGCTAGCCAAGAACATTCAGTACTTC. It codes for CASSKRQELAKNIQYF.

This clonotype was picked up a small number of times. CDR3 residues: CSALEGNQETQYF. CDR3 in DNA: TGCAGTGCTTTGGAGGGTAACCAAGAGACCCAGTACTTC. The chain has TRBV20-1 and TRBJ2-5; D is perhaps TRBD2 (6 bases). Trimming took off 5 bases at V and 0 bases at J, with 10 bases between the two ends. This CDR3 region has 13 residues. Looked up from germline, CDR1 is DFQATT and CDR2 is SNEGSKA (reference sequence).

This chain uses TRBV15 with TRBJ1-4, with TRBD1 as a possible D gene (5 bases). The CDR3 has 13 amino acids. Germline-derived CDR1 and CDR2 are LNHNV and YYDKDF (reference sequence). V was cut by 5 bases and J by 4 bases, with 8 bases left in between. Here the CDR3 DNA reads TGTGCCACCAGCCCGGGACTTAATGAAAAACTGTTTTTT. This codes for CATSPGLNEKLFF.

CDR3 bases: TGTGCCAGCAGCCAGACGACAGGGTGGGATTCACCCCTCCACTTT. It translates to CASSQTTGWDSPLHF. The V and J genes are TRBV7-9 and TRBJ1-6, with TRBD1 matching over 7 bases. Germline CDR1 reads SEHNR; CDR2 reads FQNEAQ (reference sequence). Losses at the gene ends were 5 bases for V and 8 bases for J; bases not matched to a gene: 9. The CDR3 has 15 amino acids.

The CDR3 nucleotides are TGTGCCAGCAGCTTTTGGGCGTCGCAGGGGAATGAGCAGTTCTTC. Encoded protein: CASSFWASQGNEQFF. J is TRBJ2-1 and V is TRBV27; a possible D gene is TRBD1 (6 bases). This CDR3 is 15 amino acids long. V was pared by 6 bases and J by 7 bases, with 19 bases between. The germline V gene encodes CDR1 MNHEY and CDR2 SMNVEV (reference sequence).

This clonotype occurred once. One end of the junction does not line up with germline, which may come from a read error. The chain carries TRBV6-6 and TRBJ2-7, with TRBD1 matching 9 bases. The J call may be mistaken, given a closer DNA end match to TRBJ2-4. The germline CDR1 and CDR2 sequences are MNHNY and SVGAGI (reference sequence). CDR3 length: 17 residues. CDR3 loop: CASSYSWDRVVKSIQYF. DNA for the CDR3: TGTGCCAGCAGTTACTCGTGGGACAGGGTCGTGAAAAGCATTCAGTACTTC.

This clonotype showed up just once. V usage is TRBV6-1 and J usage is TRBJ2-2; D is unclear. The CDR3 loop spans 18 amino acids. CDR1 and CDR2 (germline): MNHNS, SASEGT. V was cut by 1 base and J by 6 bases, with 21 bases left in between. In DNA form, the CDR3 reads TGTGCCAGCAGTGAAGAAGGGCAAGTAGCCACCAGATCCGGGGAGCTGTTTTTT. Protein: CASSEEGQVATRSGELFF.

V usage is TRBV24-1 and J usage is TRBJ2-3, with D tentatively TRBD2 (6 bases). Germline CDR1 and CDR2: KGHDR and SFDVKD. V was trimmed by 10 bases and J by 2 bases, leaving 12 bases between them. The CDR3 is 13 amino acids. The CDR3 is CATRDAITDTQYF. CDR3 bases: TGTGCCACGCGGGACGCAATCACAGATACGCAGTATTTT.

In this sample, this clonotype turned up a few times. This chain links TRBV6-2 or TRBV6-3 with TRBJ2-7, with D tentatively TRBD1 or TRBD2 (5 bases each). V was cut by 8 bases and J by 2 bases, with 10 bases left in between. The germline CDR1 and CDR2 sequences are MNHEY and SVGEGT. The CDR3 has 12 residues. The CDR3 coding sequence is TGTGCCAGCCGGGACGTCGCCTACGAGCAGTACTTC. It translates to CASRDVAYEQYF.

The chain carries TRBV20-1 and TRBJ1-6; no clear D. V was pared by 0 bases and J by 9 bases, with 15 bases between. The CDR3 covers 15 residues. CDR1 and CDR2 (germline): DFQATT, SNEGSKA (reference sequence). CDR3 bases: TGCAGTGCTAGAGACGGAGACCTATTGAGTTCACCCCTCCACTTT. It specifies CSARDGDLLSSPLHF.

CDR3: CASSDAFYYEQYF. The CDR3 DNA follows: TGTGCCAGCAGTGACGCCTTTTACTACGAGCAGTACTTC. The chain combines TRBV6-5 with TRBJ2-5; D not certain. The J call may be wrong; the DNA end is better matched by TRBJ2-7. Germline loops: CDR1 MNHEY, CDR2 SVGAGI. This CDR3 spans 13 amino acids.

V and J are TRBV7-2 and TRBJ2-4; weak D call: TRBD2 (5 bases). V lost 10 bases and J lost 2, with 12 bases in between. The CDR3 extends over 13 amino acids. Per germline, CDR1 SGHTA and CDR2 FQGNSA. CDR3 amino acids: CATAGETKNIQYF. DNA for the CDR3: TGTGCCACCGCCGGGGAGACCAAAAACATTCAGTACTTC. Using reference TRBV7-2 and TRBJ2-4 for the parts outside the CDR3, the full variable domain is GAGVSQSPSNKVTEKGKDVELRCDPISGHTALYWYRQSLGQGLEFLIYFQGNSAPDKSGLPSDRFSAERTGGSVSTLTIQRTQQEDSAVYLCATAGETKNIQYFGAGTRLSVL.

The gene calls are TRBV4-3 and TRBJ2-1; D gene uncertain. Germline CDR1 LGHNA, CDR2 YSLEER. Trimming left V 0 bases short and J 1 base short, with 7 bases between. The CDR3 has 15 amino acids. CDR3 loop: CASSQEGPSYNEQFF. The CDR3 region has the DNA TGCGCCAGCAGCCAAGAGGGCCCTTCCTACAATGAGCAGTTCTTC.

V gene TRBV12-3 or TRBV12-4 combines with J gene TRBJ2-7, with 8 bases matching TRBD1. The J call may be faulty, since TRBJ2-5 better matches the DNA end. The CDR3 loop spans 15 amino acids. The CDR3 region is CASSLGQVEPETQYF. The CDR3 bases are TGTGCCAGCAGTTTGGGACAGGTGGAGCCGGAGACCCAGTACTTC.

In its sample, this clonotype was seen many times. The J gene is TRBJ2-7, the V gene TRBV3-1, with D possibly TRBD2 on 7 matching bases. The CDR3 is 15 residues long. Germline assignment: CDR1 LGHDT and CDR2 YNNKEL (reference sequence). Trimming removed 2 bases at V and 4 bases at J, with 15 bases between. The DNA of the CDR3 is TGTGCCAGCAGCCAAAAGGGGGGACTAAGATACGAGCAGTACTTC. Translated: CASSQKGGLRYEQYF.

CDR3 amino acids: CASSPLAGGTETQYF. The DNA of the CDR3 is TGTGCCAGCAGCCCCCTAGCGGGGGGTACAGAGACCCAGTACTTC. V is TRBV11-1 and J is TRBJ2-4; 11 bases fit TRBD2. The DNA end is a closer match to TRBJ2-5, so the J assignment may be wrong. This CDR3 contains 15 residues. Germline V gene lookup returns CDR1 SGHAT and CDR2 FQDESV (reference sequence).

Only a few counts were recorded for this clonotype. V gene TRBV6-5 combines with J gene TRBJ2-3, with D unresolved. The germline V gene has CDR1 MNHEY and CDR2 SVGAGI. V gave up 4 bases and J gave up 3 bases, with 17 bases separating them. CDR3 length equals 16 residues. CDR3 sequence (DNA): TGTGCCAGCAGTTTCTTCCCGGACGAAGGGACAGATACGCAGTATTTT. This encodes CASSFFPDEGTDTQYF.

V gene TRBV27 combines with J gene TRBJ2-5; TRBD2 might be the D (5 bases). The germline gives CDR1 MNHEY, CDR2 SMNVEV (reference sequence). The CDR3 is 15 amino acids. Trimming cost V 5 bases and J 11 bases, with 24 bases left between them. In DNA, the CDR3 is TGTGCCAGCAGTCAACTAACGGGGTTAATAAATGAGCAGTACTTC. Translation: CASSQLTGLINEQYF.

CDR3 in amino acids: CASSWRVTEAFF. For the CDR3, the DNA is TGTGCCAGCAGTTGGAGGGTAACTGAAGCTTTCTTT. This chain uses TRBV28 with TRBJ1-1; D is undetermined. CDR3 size: 12 residues. The V gene's germline CDR1 is MDHEN and CDR2 SYDVKM. The V and J ends lost 4 bases and 5 bases respectively, with 8 bases between them.

The J gene is TRBJ1-6, the V gene TRBV28, with 8 bases aligning to TRBD1. The CDR3 covers 14 residues. V lost 6 bases, J lost 12 bases, and 10 bases stayed unmatched. The germline CDR1 and CDR2 sequences are MDHEN and SYDVKM. For the CDR3, the DNA is TGTGCCAGCAGCTCGACAGGGGAATTTCGACCCCTCCACTTT. It encodes CASSSTGEFRPLHF.